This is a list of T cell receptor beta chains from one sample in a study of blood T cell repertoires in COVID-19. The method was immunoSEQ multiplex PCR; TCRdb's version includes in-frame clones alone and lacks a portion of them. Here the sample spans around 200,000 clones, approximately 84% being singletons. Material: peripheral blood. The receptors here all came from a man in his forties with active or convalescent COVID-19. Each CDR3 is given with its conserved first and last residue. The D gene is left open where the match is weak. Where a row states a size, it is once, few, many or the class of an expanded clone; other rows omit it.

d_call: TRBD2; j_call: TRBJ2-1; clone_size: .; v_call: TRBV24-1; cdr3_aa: CATSDRLAGVYNEQFF; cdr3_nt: TGTGCCACCAGTGACCGACTAGCGGGGGTTTACAATGAGCAGTTCTTC
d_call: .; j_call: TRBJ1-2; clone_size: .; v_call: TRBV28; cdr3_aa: CASSTGTRGYTF; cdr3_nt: TGTGCCAGCAGTACAGGGACCCGCGGCTACACCTTC
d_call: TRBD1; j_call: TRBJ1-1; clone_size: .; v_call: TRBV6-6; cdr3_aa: CASSAGGLGTEAFF; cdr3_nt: TGTGCCAGCAGTGCAGGGGGTTTGGGCACTGAAGCTTTCTTT
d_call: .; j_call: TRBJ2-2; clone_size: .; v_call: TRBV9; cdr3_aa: CASSVPVHAGELFF; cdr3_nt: TGTGCCAGCAGCGTCCCCGTACACGCCGGGGAGCTGTTTTTT
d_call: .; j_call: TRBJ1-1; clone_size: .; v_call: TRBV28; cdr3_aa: CASCRTRGAYEAFF; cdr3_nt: TGTGCCAGCTGTCGAACGCGGGGGGCGTATGAAGCTTTCTTT
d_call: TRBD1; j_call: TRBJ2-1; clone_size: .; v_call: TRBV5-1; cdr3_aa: CASSPYKQGANSYNEQFF; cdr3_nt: TGCGCCAGCAGCCCCTATAAACAGGGGGCGAACTCCTACAATGAGCAGTTCTTC
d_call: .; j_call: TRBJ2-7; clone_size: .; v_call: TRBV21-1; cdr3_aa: CASSKGIVVFTGSYSYEQYF; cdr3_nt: TGTGCCAGCAGCAAAGGGATCGTCGTTTTCACAGGGTCTTACTCCTACGAGCAGTACTTC
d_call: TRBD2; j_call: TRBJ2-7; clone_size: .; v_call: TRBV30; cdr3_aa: CAWSVQETSGGYEQYF; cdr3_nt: TGTGCCTGGAGTGTACAGGAGACTAGCGGGGGTTACGAGCAGTACTTC
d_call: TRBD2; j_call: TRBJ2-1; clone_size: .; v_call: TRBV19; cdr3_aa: CASRVLTQSISGRSGEQFF; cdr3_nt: TGTGCCAGTAGAGTATTAACACAAAGTATCAGCGGGAGGAGCGGTGAGCAGTTCTTC
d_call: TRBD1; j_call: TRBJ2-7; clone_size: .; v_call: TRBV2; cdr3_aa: CASSGGRGRNDEQYF; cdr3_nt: TGTGCCAGCAGTGGTGGTAGGGGGCGGAATGACGAGCAGTACTTC
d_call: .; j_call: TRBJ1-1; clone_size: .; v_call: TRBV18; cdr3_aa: CASSPNFGGGSGAFF; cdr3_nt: TGTGCCAGCTCACCTAACTTCGGCGGGGGATCGGGGGCTTTCTTT
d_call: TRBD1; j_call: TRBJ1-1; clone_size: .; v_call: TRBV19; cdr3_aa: CASSNRGNTEAFF; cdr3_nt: TGTGCCAGTAGTAACAGGGGGAACACTGAAGCTTTCTTT
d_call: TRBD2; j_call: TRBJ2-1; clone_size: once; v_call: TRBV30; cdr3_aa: CAWSVTTSGSYNEQFF; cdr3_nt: TGTGCCTGGAGTGTGACGACTAGCGGGAGCTACAATGAGCAGTTCTTC
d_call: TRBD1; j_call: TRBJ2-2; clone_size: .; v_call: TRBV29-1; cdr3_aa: CSYRGPMGGSGELFF; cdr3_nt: TGCAGCTACAGGGGGCCTATGGGTGGGTCCGGGGAGCTGTTTTTT
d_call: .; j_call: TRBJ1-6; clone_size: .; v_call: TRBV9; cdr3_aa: CASSPLHQGDSPLHF; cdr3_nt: TGTGCCAGCAGCCCCCTCCACCAAGGGGATTCACCCCTCCACTTT
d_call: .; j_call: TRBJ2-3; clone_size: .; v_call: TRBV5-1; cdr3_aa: CASRLSTDTQYF; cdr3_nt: TGCGCCAGCCGTCTAAGCACAGATACGCAGTATTTT
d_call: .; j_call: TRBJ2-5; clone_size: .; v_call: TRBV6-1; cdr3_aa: CASSENREQETQYF; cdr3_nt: TGTGCCAGCAGTGAGAACAGAGAGCAAGAGACCCAGTACTTC
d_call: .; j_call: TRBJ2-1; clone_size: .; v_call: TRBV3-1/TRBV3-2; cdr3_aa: CASSSRESSYNEQFF; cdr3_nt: TGTGCCAGCAGCTCACGGGAAAGCTCCTACAATGAGCAGTTCTTC
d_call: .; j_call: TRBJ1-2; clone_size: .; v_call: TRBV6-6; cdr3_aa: CASSYLEEAAYGYTF; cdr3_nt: TGTGCCAGCAGTTATCTGGAGGAGGCCGCCTATGGCTACACCTTC
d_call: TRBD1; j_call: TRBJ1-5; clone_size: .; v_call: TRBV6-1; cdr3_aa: CASSEQGAWVSQPQHF; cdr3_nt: TGTGCCAGCAGTGAACAGGGGGCTTGGGTAAGTCAGCCCCAGCATTTT
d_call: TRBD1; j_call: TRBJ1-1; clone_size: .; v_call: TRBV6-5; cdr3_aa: CASSPGGRGTEAFF; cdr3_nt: TGTGCCAGCAGTCCAGGGGGGAGAGGCACTGAAGCTTTCTTT
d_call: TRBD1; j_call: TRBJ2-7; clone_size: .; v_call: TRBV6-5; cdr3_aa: CASSPQGDEQYF; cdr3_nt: TGTGCCAGCAGTCCCCAGGGGGACGAGCAGTACTTC
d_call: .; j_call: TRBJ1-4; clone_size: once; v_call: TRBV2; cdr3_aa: CASRAVLQEGTNEKLFF; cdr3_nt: TGTGCCAGCAGGGCGGTCCTACAGGAGGGGACTAATGAAAAACTGTTTTTT
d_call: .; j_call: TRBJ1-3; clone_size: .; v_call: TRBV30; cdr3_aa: CAWTQGNTIYF; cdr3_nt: TGTGCCTGGACACAGGGAAACACCATATATTTT
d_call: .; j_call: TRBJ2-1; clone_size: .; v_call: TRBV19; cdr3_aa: CASSTGIYNEQFF; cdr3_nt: TGTGCCAGTAGTACAGGGATCTACAATGAGCAGTTCTTC
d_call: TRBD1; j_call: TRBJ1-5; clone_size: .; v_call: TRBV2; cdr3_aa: CASSSDRVGNQPQHF; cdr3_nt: TGTGCCAGCAGTTCGGACAGGGTGGGAAATCAGCCCCAGCATTTT
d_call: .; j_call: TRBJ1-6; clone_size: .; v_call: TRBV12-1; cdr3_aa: CASSHGSCSYNSPLHF; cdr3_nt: TGTGCCAGCAGCCACGGGTCTTGCTCCTATAATTCACCCCTCCACTTT
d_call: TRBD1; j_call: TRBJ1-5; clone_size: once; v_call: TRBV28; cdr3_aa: CASSLLGTEFNQPQHF; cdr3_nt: TGTGCCAGCAGTTTACTGGGGACAGAATTCAATCAGCCCCAGCATTTT
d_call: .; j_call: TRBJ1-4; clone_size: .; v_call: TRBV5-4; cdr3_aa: CASSFRGSGEKLFF; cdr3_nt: TGTGCCAGCAGCTTCCGAGGGTCGGGCGAAAAACTGTTTTTT
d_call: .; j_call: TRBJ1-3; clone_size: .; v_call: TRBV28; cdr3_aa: CASSLGGPGNTIYF; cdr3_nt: TGTGCCAGCAGCCTCGGGGGGCCTGGAAACACCATATATTTT
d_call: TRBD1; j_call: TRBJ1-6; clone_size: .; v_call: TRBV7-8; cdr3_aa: CASRRTGYNSPLHF; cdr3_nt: TGTGCCAGCAGGCGGACAGGGTATAATTCACCCCTCCACTTT